This T cell receptor beta chain was captured by sequencing in a study of CD8+CD57+ T cells in acquired aplastic anemia. Study overall: The mean DNA yield obtained from sorted CD4+ and CD8+ cells came to roughly 3.4 ug.

Findings and limits, study-wide: Patients had approximately 29 CD8+ CDR3 sequences in common with controls (the shared set). Between patients and controls, CD8+ Simpson's diversity did not vary significantly.

The template used for profiling TCR beta VDJ and CDR3 was genomic DNA. TCRdb re-called the reads with MiXCR, one entry per CDR3 protein. The sample includes more than 150,000 distinct CDR3 sequences, approximately 44% of them seen just once. This CDR3 has 13 amino acids. Germline values: CDR1 MNHEY, CDR2 SVGEGT. V lost 0 bases, J lost 4 bases, and 7 bases lay in between. Patients selected for sequencing had displayed CD8+CD57+ cell expansion by flow cytometry. This clonotype has a count of ten or more. Antigen unknown. Specimen: sorted CD4+, CD8+, or CD8+CD57+ T cells (not recorded which) from PBMCs. The receptor was derived from a human donor with aplastic anemia. The chain uses TRBV6-2 or TRBV6-3 and TRBJ2-7; D gene unclear. The CDR3 bases are TGTGCCAGCAGTTACTCGGGGAAGTACGAGCAGTACGTC. Amino acids: CASSYSGKYEQYV.